This TCR beta chain was recorded in a study of HIV-infected children after antiretroviral therapy interruption. As for treatment: PENTA 11 planned treatment interruption arm or continuous ART arm. A 3' RACE protocol on RNA, with unique molecular identifiers, produced the TCR library. TCRdb reanalysed the 3' RACE reads using MiXCR and keeps one entry per CDR3 protein. The sample holds around 40,000 distinct CDR3 sequences, approximately 6.1% seen once. V lost 0 bases and J lost 0, with 6 bases in between. Germline V gene data show CDR1 as MGHDK and CDR2 as SYGVNS. The length of the CDR3 is 15 residues. At least ten counts were recorded for this clonotype.

The receptor's source is a pool of human donors with HIV. The rearrangement links TRBV25-1 to TRBJ1-5, with no clear D. The input for sequencing was CD45RA+ CD4+ T cells from PBMCs, pooled from several time points, taken from a donor given antiretroviral therapy, either interrupted or continuous. Subset here: naive CD4+ CD45RA+ CD45RO- T cells. The CDR3 region has the DNA TGTGCCAGCAGTGAATATCTTGATAGCAATCAGCCCCAGCATTTT. It encodes CASSEYLDSNQPQHF.